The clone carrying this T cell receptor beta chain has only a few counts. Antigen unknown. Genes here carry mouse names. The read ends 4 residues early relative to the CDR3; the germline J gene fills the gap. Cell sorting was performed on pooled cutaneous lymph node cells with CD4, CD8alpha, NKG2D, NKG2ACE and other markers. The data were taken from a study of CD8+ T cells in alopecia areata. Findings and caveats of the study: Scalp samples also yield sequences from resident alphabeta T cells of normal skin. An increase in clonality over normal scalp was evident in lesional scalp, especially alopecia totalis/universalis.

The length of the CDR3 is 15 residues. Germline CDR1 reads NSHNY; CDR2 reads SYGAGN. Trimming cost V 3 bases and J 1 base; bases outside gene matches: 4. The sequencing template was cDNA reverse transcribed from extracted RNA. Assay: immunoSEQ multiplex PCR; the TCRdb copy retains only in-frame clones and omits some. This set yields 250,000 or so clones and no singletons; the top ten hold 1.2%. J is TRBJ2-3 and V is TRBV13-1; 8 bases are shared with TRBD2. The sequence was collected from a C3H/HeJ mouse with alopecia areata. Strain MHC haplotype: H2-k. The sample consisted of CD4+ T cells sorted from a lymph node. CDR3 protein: CASSVLGGGAETLYF. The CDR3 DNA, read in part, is TGTGCCAGCAGTGTTCTGGGGGGTGGTGCAGAA.